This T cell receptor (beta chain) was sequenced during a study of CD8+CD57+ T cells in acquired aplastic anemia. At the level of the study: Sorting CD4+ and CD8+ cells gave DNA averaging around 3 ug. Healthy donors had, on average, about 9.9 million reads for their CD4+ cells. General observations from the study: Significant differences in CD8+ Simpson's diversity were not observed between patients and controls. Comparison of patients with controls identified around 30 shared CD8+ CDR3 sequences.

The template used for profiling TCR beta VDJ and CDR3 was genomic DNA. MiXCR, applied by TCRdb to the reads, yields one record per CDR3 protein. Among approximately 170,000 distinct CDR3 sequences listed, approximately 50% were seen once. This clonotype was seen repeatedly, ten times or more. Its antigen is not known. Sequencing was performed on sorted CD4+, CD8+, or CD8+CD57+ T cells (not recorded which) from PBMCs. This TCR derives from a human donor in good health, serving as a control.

CDR3 sequence reads: CASTLTGNYGYTF. Here the CDR3 DNA reads TGTGCCAGCACCCTAACAGGGAACTATGGCTACACCTTC. The V gene is TRBV7-2, the J gene TRBJ1-2; D perhaps matches TRBD1 (6 bases). Between the trimmed V and J ends, which lost 7 bases and 2 bases, there was a span of 11 bases. The V gene's germline CDR1 is SGHTA and CDR2 FQGNSA. This CDR3 has 13 residues.